The 31 T cell receptor beta chains given below trace back to one sample, sequenced in a study of blood T cell repertoires in COVID-19. The repertoire was sequenced with immunoSEQ multiplex PCR; TCRdb's copy has only in-frame clones and lacks some. Found here are hundreds of thousands of clones, about 87% of them singletons; the top ten hold around 1.2%. Source material: PBMCs or T cells enriched from blood (not recorded which). The receptors were gathered from a woman aged 40 to 50 with acute COVID-19.

This rearrangement joins TRBV2 to TRBJ1-5, with D possibly being TRBD1 (6 bases). The CDR3 has 15 amino acids. Per germline, CDR1 SNHLY and CDR2 FYNNEI. V gave up 8 bases and J gave up 6 bases, with 20 bases separating them. The CDR3 here is CASGTGGGGGQPQHF. The CDR3 DNA follows: TGTGCCAGCGGGACGGGCGGGGGCGGAGGTCAGCCCCAGCATTTT.

CDR3 sequence reads: CASSTTSGRARETQYF. The CDR3 DNA reads as TGTGCCAGCAGCACGACTAGCGGGAGGGCCCGGGAGACCCAGTACTTC. The rearrangement joins TRBV9 to TRBJ2-5, with 14 bases fitting TRBD2. CDR1 and CDR2 (germline): SGDLS, YYNGEE. The CDR3 is made up of 16 amino acids. After removal of 4 bases from V and 5 bases from J, the junction contained 7 bases not matched to a gene.

The rearrangement joins TRBV6-1 to TRBJ2-7; D call uncertain. The CDR3 has 13 amino acids. Per germline, CDR1 MNHNS and CDR2 SASEGT. V was pared by 2 bases and J by 3 bases, with 8 bases between. The CDR3 DNA sequence: TGTGCCAGCAGTGAACTTTCGAGCTACGAGCAGTACTTC. Its translation: CASSELSSYEQYF.

As DNA, the CDR3 is TGTGCCAGCAGCCAAGTACAGGGGGCAGAGGCTGAAGCTTTCTTT. Amino acid sequence: CASSQVQGAEAEAFF. The rearrangement joins TRBV4-2 to TRBJ1-1; 9 bases match TRBD1. Germline values: CDR1 LGHNA, CDR2 YNFKEQ. There are 15 residues in the CDR3. V dropped 1 base and J dropped 6; count of bases not matched to a gene: 6.

This clone was detected a few times. The CDR3: CAISELAGYYEQYV. Here the CDR3 DNA reads TGTGCCATCAGTGAATTAGCGGGGTACTACGAGCAGTACGTC. The J gene is TRBJ2-7, the V gene TRBV10-3, with 8 bases identical to TRBD2. Looked up from germline, CDR1 is ENHRY and CDR2 is SYGVKD. There are 14 residues in the CDR3. V lost 3 bases and J lost 3; bases outside the gene matches: 4.

This clone was found once. V gene TRBV6-5 combines with J gene TRBJ1-1; 8 positions match TRBD1. Germline V gene sequence: CDR1 MNHEY, CDR2 SVGAGI. There are 14 residues in the CDR3. The trim removed 6 bases at V and 5 bases at J, leaving 8 bases unmatched. The CDR3 region has the DNA TGTGCCAGCAGGGTCGACAGGGGTTGGACTGAAGCTTTCTTT. Its translation is CASRVDRGWTEAFF.

The J gene is TRBJ1-2, the V gene TRBV5-6, with TRBD1 matching 8 bases. Germline-derived CDR1 and CDR2 are SGHDT and YYEEEE. Trimming removed 2 bases from V and 8 bases from J; junction bases left unmatched: 8. The CDR3 has 14 residues. The DNA for the CDR3 is TGTGCCAGCAGCTTTGAGCAGGGGGCTCGCGGCTACACCTTC. This translates into CASSFEQGARGYTF.

The V and J genes are TRBV10-3 and TRBJ2-7, with TRBD1 matching over 9 bases. V was clipped by 6 bases and J by 7 bases; unmatched bases: 4. CDR3 length: 12 residues. Germline V CDR1 and CDR2: ENHRY, SYGVKD. Here the CDR3 DNA reads TGTGCCATCAGCCCCGGGACAGGGGAGCAGTACGTC. Translated: CAISPGTGEQYV.

This rearrangement joins TRBV10-3 to TRBJ1-2; weak D call: TRBD1 (5 bases). The length of the CDR3 is 13 residues. The V end lost 4 bases, the J end lost 7 bases, and 13 bases lay between the germline ends. Germline V gene data show CDR1 as ENHRY and CDR2 as SYGVKD. The DNA for the CDR3 is TGTGCCATCAGTGTACAGCAGGGTGGTGGCTACACCTTC. Translated: CAISVQQGGGYTF.

This rearrangement joins TRBV19 to TRBJ2-5; D is ambiguous. CDR1 LNHDA and CDR2 SQIVND come from the germline V gene (reference sequence). The V gene lost 3 bases and the J gene lost 5 bases, with 7 bases spanning the gap. This CDR3 region has 12 residues. In DNA, the CDR3 is TGTGCCAGTAGTATGCGGCCCGAGACCCAGTACTTC. This translates into CASSMRPETQYF.

This clone appeared a few times. CDR3: CAWSVGEGSSPQHF. Here the CDR3 DNA reads TGTGCCTGGAGTGTAGGGGAGGGGTCATCGCCCCAGCATTTT. The gene calls are TRBV30 and TRBJ1-5; perhaps TRBD1 as D (5 bases). The CDR3 covers 14 residues. Germline assignment: CDR1 GTSNPN and CDR2 SVGIG (reference sequence). V was shortened by 0 bases and J by 9 bases, with 15 bases between the two germline ends.

This clone was recorded once. CDR3: CASSTPLAGDALNSYNEQFF. The DNA of the CDR3 is TGTGCCAGCAGCACACCACTAGCGGGAGACGCTTTGAACTCCTACAATGAGCAGTTCTTC. V and J are TRBV3-1 (or the pseudogene TRBV3-2) and TRBJ2-1; 11 positions agree with TRBD2. The CDR3 extends over 20 amino acids. V gave up 5 bases and J gave up 0 bases; unmatched junction bases: 15. Germline lookup yields CDR1 LGHDT and CDR2 YNNKEL (reference sequence).

This chain joins TRBV7-9 and TRBJ2-2; D possibly corresponds to TRBD1 (6 bases). Deletions cut 10 bases from V and 3 bases from J, with 21 bases between. The CDR3 loop spans 16 amino acids. Germline V gene sequence: CDR1 SEHNR, CDR2 FQNEAQ (reference sequence). The CDR3: CATRGTPKGDTGELFF. CDR3 DNA: TGTGCCACCCGGGGCACTCCGAAGGGGGACACCGGGGAGCTGTTTTTT.

This chain joins TRBV30 and TRBJ1-1, with D hard to call. V shed 2 bases and J shed 1 base, with 8 bases lying between them. The CDR3 totals 13 residues. Germline V gives CDR1 GTSNPN, CDR2 SVGIG (reference sequence). CDR3 coding DNA: TGTGCCTGGAGTATACTCCGGAACACTGAAGCTTTCTTT. This codes for CAWSILRNTEAFF.

The chain couples TRBV28 to TRBJ2-7, with D possibly matching TRBD1 (6 bases). Trimming stripped 4 bases from V and 2 bases from J, with 12 bases between. There are 14 residues in the CDR3. Germline V gene sequence: CDR1 MDHEN, CDR2 SYDVKM. The CDR3 loop is CASSSETGAYEQYF. In DNA, the CDR3 is TGTGCCAGCAGTTCTGAGACAGGAGCCTACGAGCAGTACTTC.

V gene TRBV5-1 combines with J gene TRBJ2-1; TRBD2 aligns across 11 bases. Looked up from germline, CDR1 is SGHRS and CDR2 is YFSETQ. V trimming: 4 bases; J trimming: 2 bases; junction bases outside the gene matches: 8. The CDR3 has 17 residues. The CDR3 bases are TGCGCCAGCAGCCCGGCCGGGGGACTAGCGGCCTACAATGAGCAGTTCTTC. Residues: CASSPAGGLAAYNEQFF.

The chain carries TRBV27 and TRBJ2-3; 7 nucleotides line up with TRBD2. The CDR3 has 15 amino acids. Germline CDR1 MNHEY, CDR2 SMNVEV (reference sequence). J gave up 2 bases and V 2 bases, and 4 bases lay outside the gene matches. Here the CDR3 reads CASSLGGRITDTQYF. The CDR3 DNA sequence: TGTGCCAGCAGTTTAGGCGGGAGAATCACAGATACGCAGTATTTT.

The chain employs TRBV7-9 and TRBJ2-7; D remains unclear. Germline V gene sequence: CDR1 SEHNR, CDR2 FQNEAQ (reference sequence). Deletions cut 5 bases from V and 3 bases from J, with 8 bases between. The CDR3 totals 12 residues. The CDR3 coding sequence is TGTGCCAGCAGCGCGTTCGGCTACGAGCAGTACGTC. Encoded protein: CASSAFGYEQYV.

The gene calls are TRBV10-3 and TRBJ1-2; D perhaps matches TRBD1 (6 bases). CDR3 size: 15 residues. V lost 2 bases, J lost 4 bases, and 14 bases lay in between. In germline, CDR1 is ENHRY, CDR2 SYGVKD. CDR3: CAISEPETGLYGYTF. DNA of the CDR3: TGTGCCATCAGTGAGCCAGAGACAGGACTCTATGGCTACACCTTC.

This clone was detected a few times. The chain uses TRBV11-3 and TRBJ2-1; TRBD2 is a possible D gene (6 bases). The V gene's germline CDR1 is SGHNT and CDR2 YENEEA. The CDR3 runs 15 residues. V gave up 6 bases and J gave up 2 bases, with 14 bases separating them. CDR3 sequence: CASRHRDSPYNEQFF. CDR3 nucleotides: TGTGCCAGCAGGCACCGGGACTCGCCCTACAATGAGCAGTTCTTC.

The chain is built from TRBV5-1 and TRBJ1-1; TRBD1 might be the D (6 bases). In germline, CDR1 is SGHRS, CDR2 YFSETQ. This CDR3 comprises 17 residues. Trimming stripped 0 bases from V and 1 base from J, with 16 bases between. The CDR3 coding sequence is TGCGCCAGCAGCTTGGTGGGCAGGGGTAGGGGGAACACTGAAGCTTTCTTT. This codes for CASSLVGRGRGNTEAFF.

The CDR3 DNA is TGTGCCAGCAGCCCACGGGAGATAGGCACAGATACGCAGTATTTT. Translating it yields CASSPREIGTDTQYF. The chain employs TRBV3-1 (or the pseudogene TRBV3-2) and TRBJ2-3, with D maybe TRBD2 (6 bases). Germline CDR1 is LGHDT and CDR2 is YNNKEL (reference sequence). CDR3 length equals 15 residues. The V and J ends lost 4 bases and 1 base respectively, with 12 bases between them.

The chain has TRBV5-1 and TRBJ1-1, with a weak D call TRBD1 (5 bases). CDR1 SGHRS and CDR2 YFSETQ come from the germline V gene. V lost 6 bases and J 1 base, leaving 16 bases between the germline ends. The CDR3 is made up of 15 amino acids. The CDR3 is CASTRQGHPNTEAFF. The CDR3 nucleotides are TGCGCCAGCACACGCCAGGGCCACCCGAACACTGAAGCTTTCTTT.

The chain has TRBV10-3 and TRBJ1-5; 7 bases align to TRBD1. V trimming: 10 bases; J trimming: 0 bases; junction bases outside the gene matches: 12. This CDR3 is 16 amino acids long. Germline-derived CDR1 and CDR2 are ENHRY and SYGVKD. The CDR3 protein is CATWDSQSYSNQPQHF. DNA for the CDR3: TGTGCCACCTGGGACAGTCAGTCCTATAGCAATCAGCCCCAGCATTTT.

This chain uses TRBV7-9 with TRBJ1-5; tentative D call: TRBD1 (5 bases). The CDR3 has 15 residues. Germline loops: CDR1 SEHNR, CDR2 FQNEAQ (reference sequence). Trimming stripped 5 bases from V and 6 bases from J, with 17 bases between. CDR3 sequence: CASSQDGGYSQPQHF. The CDR3 DNA sequence: TGTGCCAGCAGCCAGGACGGGGGGTACAGTCAGCCCCAGCATTTT.

This sequence joins TRBV6-5 and TRBJ2-3, with TRBD2 identical over 7 bases. The CDR3 contains 15 residues. Looked up from germline, CDR1 is MNHEY and CDR2 is SVGAGI. V lost 5 bases, J lost 0 bases, and 5 bases stayed unmatched. The CDR3 spells CASSNLAASTDTQYF. CDR3 nucleotide sequence: TGTGCCAGCAGTAACCTAGCGGCTAGCACAGATACGCAGTATTTT.

A single count supports this clone. V is TRBV4-3 and J is TRBJ1-1, with unresolved D. Germline values: CDR1 LGHNA, CDR2 YSLEER. V was cut by 1 base and J by 0 bases, with 9 bases left in between. The CDR3 has 15 amino acids. CDR3 protein: CASSQVVGMNTEAFF. CDR3 sequence (DNA): TGCGCCAGCAGCCAAGTTGTCGGGATGAACACTGAAGCTTTCTTT.

This chain links TRBV19 with TRBJ1-3, with 9 bases matching TRBD1. The CDR3 covers 14 residues. V shed 5 bases, J shed 6 bases, and the junction held 5 bases outside the gene matches. Germline-derived CDR1 and CDR2 are LNHDA and SQIVND (reference sequence). Here the CDR3 DNA reads TGTGCCAGTAGTTTAGGACAGGGGCAAAACACCATATATTTT. It yields the protein CASSLGQGQNTIYF.

This chain joins TRBV6-2 or TRBV6-3 and TRBJ2-3; 9 bases map to TRBD2. From germline, CDR1 is MNHEY and CDR2 SVGEGT. J gave up 1 base and V 4 bases, and 6 bases lay outside the gene matches. This CDR3 spans 16 amino acids. This chain's CDR3 is CASSWASGAGTDTQYF. The CDR3 bases are TGTGCCAGCAGTTGGGCTAGCGGGGCCGGCACAGATACGCAGTATTTT.

In its sample, this clone was seen once. The chain recombines TRBV5-1 with TRBJ2-3, with 9 nucleotides matching TRBD2. This CDR3 comprises 15 residues. Trimming removed 2 bases from V and 0 bases from J; junction bases left unmatched: 1. Germline-derived CDR1 and CDR2 are SGHRS and YFSETQ. This chain's CDR3 is CASSFLAGSTDTQYF. CDR3 DNA sequence: TGCGCCAGCAGCTTTCTAGCGGGGAGCACAGATACGCAGTATTTT.

The J gene is TRBJ2-7, the V gene TRBV2; TRBD1 matches 8 bases. Germline trimming cut 4 bases from V and 5 bases from J; bases unmatched to any gene: 19. Germline CDR1 reads SNHLY; CDR2 reads FYNNEI. The CDR3 has 18 residues. Here the CDR3 DNA reads TGTGCCAGCAGTGTTGCGCGCACCCGCGGGACAGGCCTGAACGAGCAGTACTTC. Its protein product is CASSVARTRGTGLNEQYF.